The rows below give T cell receptor beta chains drawn from one sample of a study of control samples from healthy donors and cancer patients. Assay used: immunoSEQ multiplex PCR; TCRdb lists only in-frame clones, some missing. The sample shows about 2,000 clones, roughly four fifths of them seen only once. Input material: formalin-fixed, paraffin-embedded tissue. These receptors were collected from a female donor with lung cancer. The CDR3 runs from the conserved cysteine through the conserved F or W. D genes are given only for firm matches. The size field is filled for only some rows; it gives once, few, many or a size class.

d_call	clone_size	v_call	j_call	cdr3_aa	cdr3_nt
-	-	TRBV28	TRBJ1-5	CASSFAGYNQPQHF	TGTGCCAGCAGTTTTGCAGGGTACAATCAGCCCCAGCATTTT
TRBD2	-	TRBV28	TRBJ2-2	CASTIAGGTGELFF	TGTGCCAGCACAATAGCGGGTGGCACCGGGGAGCTGTTTTTT
TRBD1	-	TRBV2	TRBJ2-1	CASSETSTGREQFF	TGTGCCAGCAGTGAAACCTCGACAGGGCGTGAGCAGTTCTTC
TRBD2	-	TRBV7-2	TRBJ2-1	CASSSRTSGSREQFF	TGTGCCAGCAGCTCAAGGACTAGCGGGAGCAGGGAGCAGTTCTTC
-	few	TRBV6-5	TRBJ1-6	CASSQQGSSPLHF	TGTGCCAGCAGCCAACAGGGTTCTTCACCCCTCCACTTT
-	-	TRBV24-1	TRBJ2-1	CATSDVGLPHVF	TGTGCCACCAGTGATGTAGGACTGCCCCATGTCTTC
-	-	TRBV29-1	TRBJ1-5	CSVAEGFGNQPQHF	TGCAGCGTCGCCGAAGGTTTTGGCAATCAGCCCCAGCATTTT
TRBD2	once	TRBV11-3	TRBJ2-1	CASSSARGGMYNEQFF	TGTGCCAGCAGCTCGGCTAGGGGAGGGATGTACAATGAGCAGTTCTTC
-	-	TRBV18	TRBJ2-5	CASSPQETQYF	TGTGCCAGCTCACCCCAAGAGACCCAGTACTTC
-	few	TRBV29-1	TRBJ2-1	CSVRTGTYSYNEQFF	TGCAGCGTCCGAACCGGGACTTACTCCTACAATGAGCAGTTCTTC
-	-	TRBV18	TRBJ2-1	CASSPAGPKAHEQFF	TGTGCCAGCTCGCCCGCCGGGCCTAAGGCCCATGAGCAGTTCTTC
-	once	TRBV27	TRBJ1-6	CASSLLGNSPLHF	TGTGCCAGCAGTTTATTAGGGAATTCACCCCTTCACTTT
-	-	TRBV7-9	TRBJ2-5	CASSSRGQETQYF	TGTGCCAGCAGCTCTAGGGGGCAAGAGACCCAGTACTTC
TRBD1	-	TRBV5-1	TRBJ1-3	CASRTGTVTLSGNTIYF	TGCGCCAGCAGAACCGGGACAGTAACTCTATCTGGAAACACCATATATTTT
-	-	TRBV7-9	TRBJ1-4	CASSLRQSGEKLFF	TGTGCCAGCAGCTTACGACAGAGCGGTGAAAAACTGTTTTTT
-	few	TRBV2	TRBJ1-1	CASSGGPELAFF	TGTGCCAGCAGTGGGGGCCCAGAGCTGGCTTTCTTT
-	once	TRBV7-2	TRBJ1-2	CASSLDWAGSYGYTF	TGTGCCAGCAGCTTAGATTGGGCGGGGAGCTATGGCTACACCTTC
-	-	TRBV29-1	TRBJ2-1	CSVEVPPIEQFF	TGCAGCGTTGAAGTGCCTCCAATCGAGCAGTTCTTC
TRBD1	-	TRBV11-3	TRBJ1-1	CASSWAGTGAVTEAFF	TGTGCCAGCAGCTGGGCGGGGACAGGGGCGGTGACTGAAGCTTTCTTT
-	-	TRBV6-1	TRBJ2-2	CASSEGLENGELFF	TGTGCCAGCAGTGAAGGGCTAGAGAACGGGGAGCTGTTTTTT
-	-	TRBV6-5	TRBJ1-4	CASRRAALTNEKLFF	TGTGCCAGCAGACGCGCGGCTCTAACTAATGAAAAACTGTTTTTT
-	few	TRBV6-2/TRBV6-3	TRBJ1-5	CASSYASQPQHF	TGTGCCAGCAGTTATGCTTCTCAGCCCCAGCATTTT
TRBD1	-	TRBV7-2	TRBJ2-5	CASSRSGQEFETQYF	TGTGCCAGCAGCCGGTCTGGACAGGAGTTCGAGACCCAGTACTTC
TRBD2	few	TRBV5-6	TRBJ2-3	CASSTQTRLADSTDTQYF	TGTGCCAGCAGCACGCAAACAAGACTAGCGGACTCCACAGATACGCAGTATTTT
-	-	TRBV7-2	TRBJ1-4	CASSLEDSNEKLFF	TGTGCCAGCAGCCTAGAGGACAGTAATGAAAAACTGTTTTTT
-	-	TRBV10-3	TRBJ2-1	CAISEDRSYNEQFF	TGTGCCATCAGTGAAGACCGGTCCTACAATGAGCAGTTCTTC
-	-	TRBV6-2/TRBV6-3	TRBJ2-3	CASSYSLSDTQYF	TGTGCCAGCAGTTACTCCCTTTCTGATACGCAGTATTTT
TRBD1	-	TRBV19	TRBJ1-2	CASSIARTGAEGYTF	TGTGCCAGTAGTATCGCCAGAACAGGGGCGGAAGGCTACACCTTC
TRBD2	large	TRBV7-9	TRBJ2-5	CASSRTSGRNQETQYF	TGTGCCAGCAGCAGGACTAGCGGGAGGAACCAAGAGACCCAGTACTTC
TRBD1	once	TRBV7-9	TRBJ1-6	CASSQGGYNSPLHF	TGTGCCAGCAGCCAGGGGGGTTATAATTCACCCCTCCACTTT
-	once	TRBV4-3	TRBJ2-2	CASSQAADTGELFF	TGCGCCAGCAGCCAAGCGGCAGACACCGGGGAGCTGTTTTTT
TRBD2	-	TRBV6-6	TRBJ2-5	CASSLQTSGIGETQYF	TGTGCCAGCAGTCTACAGACTAGCGGGATAGGCGAGACCCAGTACTTC
-	-	TRBV6-6	TRBJ2-7	CVSSSSPGEQYF	TGTGTCAGCAGTTCAAGCCCGGGCGAGCAGTACTTC
TRBD2	-	TRBV7-6	TRBJ2-5	CASSNRGSGGQETQYF	TGTGCCAGCAGCAACCGGGGTAGCGGGGGGCAAGAGACCCAGTACTTC
TRBD2	few	TRBV4-1	TRBJ2-3	CASSRRLAGGTDTQYF	TGCGCCAGCAGCCGGAGACTAGCGGGGGGCACAGATACGCAGTATTTT
-	-	TRBV5-6	TRBJ2-1	CASSPGGERGEQFF	TGTGCCAGCAGCCCCGGCGGGGAGCGTGGTGAGCAGTTCTTC
-	once	TRBV25-1	TRBJ1-1	CASSLRGVTEAFF	TGTGCCAGCAGTTTAAGGGGGGTCACTGAAGCTTTCTTT
TRBD2	-	TRBV6-4	TRBJ2-1	CASSDLAGGYNEQFF	TGTGCCAGCAGTGACCTAGCGGGAGGGTACAATGAGCAGTTCTTC
-	-	TRBV4-3	TRBJ2-1	CASSGPGHDEQFF	TGCGCCAGCAGCGGGCCGGGGCACGATGAGCAGTTCTTC
-	-	TRBV3-1/TRBV3-2	TRBJ2-7	CASSQDPRPGEQYF	TGTGCCAGCAGCCAAGACCCCAGACCTGGGGAGCAGTACTTC
-	once	TRBV7-9	TRBJ1-6	CASSLDGETLHF	TGTGCCAGCAGCTTAGACGGGGAGACCCTCCACTTT
-	-	TRBV5-4	TRBJ2-2	CASSLLPLARPNTGELFF	TGTGCCAGCAGCCTGCTCCCCCTAGCGAGACCGAACACCGGGGAGCTGTTTTTT
TRBD2	once	TRBV7-8	TRBJ2-1	CASSFGTSESAYEQFF	TGTGCCAGCAGCTTTGGGACTAGCGAGAGCGCCTATGAGCAGTTCTTC
TRBD2	-	TRBV5-1	TRBJ2-3	CASRDGGADTQYF	TGCGCCAGCAGAGACGGGGGGGCAGATACGCAATATTTT
TRBD1	-	TRBV28	TRBJ1-2	CASSQGQGRSGYTF	TGTGCCAGCAGTCAGGGACAGGGTCGAAGTGGCTACACCTTC
-	-	TRBV6-6	TRBJ2-3	CASSYSGSGTDTQYF	TGTGCCAGCAGTTACTCGGGTTCTGGCACAGATACGCAGTATTTT
TRBD1	once	TRBV7-8	TRBJ1-2	CASSLETGIRGYTF	TGTGCCAGCAGCTTAGAGACAGGGATCCGTGGCTACACCTTC
-	-	TRBV13	TRBJ2-7	CACSGHSSYEQYF	TGTGCCTGCAGCGGGCATAGCTCCTACGAGCAGTACTTC
TRBD1	-	TRBV5-4	TRBJ2-3	CASSKTGASTDTQYF	TGTGCCAGCAGCAAAACAGGGGCCAGCACAGATACGCAGTATTTT
TRBD1	-	TRBV6-5	TRBJ1-2	CASSWTGGVNSGYTF	TGTGCCAGCAGTTGGACAGGGGGGGTGAATTCTGGCTACACCTTC
TRBD1	-	TRBV6-4	TRBJ2-1	CASSDVGTGRDEQFF	TGTGCCAGCAGTGACGTAGGGACAGGGAGGGATGAGCAGTTCTTC
-	-	TRBV5-1	TRBJ2-3	CASSLGRLAKPNTLDTQYF	TGCGCCAGCAGCCTTGGCCGTTTAGCCAAGCCCAACACATTGGATACGCAGTATTTT
-	-	TRBV4-3	TRBJ1-5	CASSQDSAGEQPQHF	TGCGCCAGCAGCCAAGATTCCGCAGGGGAGCAGCCCCAGCATTTT
-	-	TRBV9	TRBJ2-7	CASSVGYGPSYEQYF	TGTGCCAGCAGCGTAGGCTACGGACCCTCCTACGAGCAGTACTTC
-	-	TRBV6-5	TRBJ2-7	CASSYAQRGIYEQYF	TGTGCCAGCAGTTACGCCCAACGGGGGATCTACGAGCAGTACTTC